This T cell receptor (beta chain) was identified in a study of vaccination and CD4 T cells after COVID-19. Treatment indicated: roughly nine-day PBMC culture with coronavirus spike peptide pools or control peptides (ViraFEST assay). The germline gives CDR1 MNHEY, CDR2 SVGEGT. This CDR3 contains 17 residues. V shed 1 base and J shed 0 bases, with 10 bases lying between them. Remarks on this clonotype: Its specificity is unknown.

Cultured CD4+ T cells had their DNA profiled by the Oncomine TCR Beta short-read assay. TCRdb re-called the PCR reads with MiXCR, one entry per CDR3 protein. In the table there are approximately 15,000 distinct CDR3 sequences, about four fifths of which are singletons. This TCR came from a human donor who received a COVID-19 vaccine. The gene calls are TRBV6-2 or TRBV6-3 and TRBJ2-6; D might be TRBD1 (5 bases). The specimen comprised CD4+ T cells from blood, cultured in vitro, sampled after SARS-CoV-2 vaccination. CDR3 sequence: CASSYFRQLSGANVLTF. CDR3 nucleotide sequence: TGTGCCAGCAGTTACTTTCGACAGCTCTCTGGGGCCAACGTCCTGACTTTC.